This TCR beta chain was sequenced for a study of cytomegalovirus exposure and HLA in healthy donors. Study results and caveats: An analysis that was carried out later associated 17,000 or so TCR beta sequences with HLA alleles at 0.05 false discovery rate.

The V end was cut by 4 bases, the J end by 5 bases, with 12 bases between. Looked up from germline, CDR1 is SGHRS and CDR2 is YFSETQ. CDR3 length equals 14 residues. In the PCR, 60 Vbeta and 13 Jbeta primers were used. Some clones are missing from TCRdb's copy, which holds only in-frame ones; the method was immunoSEQ multiplex PCR. The sample consists of over 150,000 clones, more than 80% of them appearing once. A remark on this clone: Its matching antigen is unknown.

The chain is built from TRBV5-1 and TRBJ2-2, with D tentatively TRBD2 (5 bases). The sample was PBMCs. This receptor was obtained from a man aged 18 to 29 in good health and CMV-seronegative. CDR3 sequence (DNA): TGCGCCAGCAGCATGCCTACTAGTACCGGGGAGCTGTTTTTT. Translating gives CASSMPTSTGELFF.